This TCR beta chain was recovered during a study of shared clonotypes between healthy human individuals. The study, taken as a whole, reports: Shared clonotypes across all four donors exceeded non-shared ones in generation probability.

There are 14 residues in the CDR3. With 1 base removed from V and 2 bases from J, the gap between germline ends came to 9 bases. Germline CDR1 is SGHNT and CDR2 is YYREEE (reference sequence). The data were produced by immunoSEQ multiplex PCR, yet TCRdb's version contains in-frame clones alone and is incomplete. The profile shows about 2.3 million clones, just under 95% of them singletons. Comment on this clone: The antigen is undetermined.

What was sequenced was naive CD4+ T cells from PBMCs. Subset: CD45RA+ positively selected. The rearrangement uses TRBV5-4 and TRBJ1-2; TRBD1 is a possible D gene (6 bases). The sequence came from a young man in good health. Some clones in this sample may be carry-over from other donors' samples. CDR3 region: CASSLWTANYGYTF. CDR3 sequence (DNA): TGTGCCAGCAGCTTGTGGACAGCCAACTATGGCTACACCTTC.